A single sample gave rise to the 8 T cell receptor beta chains below, sequenced in a study of T-cell memory formation after mild COVID-19. TCRdb reprocessed the 5' RACE reads via MiXCR and lists one record per CDR3 protein. Of under 550,000 distinct CDR3 sequences detected, roughly 20% appear once; the ten largest clones hold over 9%. The sample taken for sequencing was PBMCs or a T cell subset sorted from them (not recorded which). Receptors originate from an adult woman who had mild COVID-19 (a few samples of this study predate the infection). Cell type and time point are not known.

This clonotype was seen more than once but under ten times. The rearrangement links TRBV25-1 to TRBJ2-1, with D unclear. V was cut by 1 base and J by 7 bases, with 11 bases left in between. The germline V gene encodes CDR1 MGHDK and CDR2 SYGVNS. The CDR3 spans 14 residues. CDR3 sequence: CASSESRIKNEQFF. In DNA form, the CDR3 reads TGTGCCAGCAGTGAATCCCGGATAAAAAATGAGCAGTTCTTC.

This rearrangement joins TRBV12-3 or TRBV12-4 to TRBJ1-1; no clear D gene. The CDR3 contains 16 residues. The V end lost 1 base, the J end lost 4 bases, and 16 bases lay between the germline ends. The CDR3 DNA is TGTGCCAGCAGTTTAGGGAGAAGGGTTCGAGGCACTGAAGCTTTCTTT. The encoded protein is CASSLGRRVRGTEAFF.

This clonotype has just a few counts. The chain has TRBV20-1 and TRBJ2-1, with a possible D match to TRBD2 (6 bases). CDR1 and CDR2 from the germline V gene are DFQATT and SNEGSKA (reference sequence). The length of the CDR3 is 14 residues. Trimming stripped 3 bases from V and 0 bases from J, with 9 bases between. The CDR3 protein is CSASDGGSYNEQFF. CDR3 nucleotide sequence: TGCAGTGCTAGTGACGGGGGCTCCTACAATGAGCAGTTCTTC.

The chain is built from TRBV4-1 and TRBJ1-5; weak D call: TRBD1 (5 bases). The CDR3 contains 17 residues. Trimming pared 2 bases from V and 4 bases from J, leaving 18 bases between. Looked up from germline, CDR1 is MGHRA and CDR2 is YSYEKL. The CDR3 DNA sequence: TGCGCCAGCAGCCAACCGCTTAGAGGGGCTCGAAATCAGCCCCAGCATTTT. Translation gives CASSQPLRGARNQPQHF.

The rearrangement uses TRBV24-1 and TRBJ2-1; no clear D gene. This CDR3 contains 14 residues. CDR1 is KGHDR, CDR2 SFDVKD, per germline. The V end was cut by 7 bases, the J end by 4 bases, with 13 bases between. CDR3 sequence: CATRRAGPYNEQFF. The CDR3 DNA reads as TGTGCCACCAGACGCGCAGGACCTTACAATGAGCAGTTCTTC.

The J gene is TRBJ2-5, the V gene TRBV7-8; perhaps TRBD2 as D (5 bases). Germline CDR1 is SGHVS and CDR2 is FQNEAQ. V was trimmed by 1 base and J by 5 bases, leaving 11 bases between them. This CDR3 is built from 14 residues. This CDR3 is CASSLVSSRETQYF. The CDR3 DNA sequence: TGTGCCAGCAGCTTAGTATCTAGCCGGGAGACCCAGTACTTC.

This chain joins TRBV24-1 and TRBJ2-3; D is unresolved. Trimming took off 9 bases at V and 1 base at J, with 16 bases between the two ends. CDR1 is KGHDR and CDR2 is SFDVKD in the germline V gene. The CDR3 extends over 15 amino acids. The CDR3 protein is CATSPSGGGTDTQYF. The CDR3, as DNA: TGTGCCACCTCCCCTTCGGGTGGCGGCACAGATACGCAGTATTTT.

This clonotype was picked up a small number of times. The chain is built from TRBV7-2 and TRBJ2-5; 11 bases align to TRBD2. After removal of 1 base from V and 6 bases from J, the junction contained 13 bases not matched to a gene. The CDR3 spans 18 residues. Germline CDR1 SGHTA, CDR2 FQGNSA. The CDR3 loop is CASSLENLAGGGSKTQYF. For the CDR3, the DNA is TGTGCCAGCAGCTTAGAGAACCTAGCGGGAGGTGGTAGTAAGACCCAGTACTTC.